This T cell receptor beta chain was obtained from a study of shared clonotypes between healthy human individuals. Germline V gene lookup returns CDR1 MGHRA and CDR2 YSYEKL. The CDR3 extends over 14 amino acids. The V and J ends lost 1 base and 2 bases respectively, with 9 bases between them. This clone was found once. In the CD4+ fraction, cells were divided into CD45RA+ naive and CD45RA-negative memory subsets. The repertoire was sequenced with immunoSEQ multiplex PCR; TCRdb's copy has only in-frame clones and lacks some. The data contain millions of clones, roughly 95% of them singletons. The TCR sequence derives from a man between 18 and 35 years old in good health. The specimen sequenced was naive CD4+ T cells sorted from blood. Subset here: CD45RA+ positively selected. V usage is TRBV4-1 and J usage is TRBJ2-7; no reliable D call. The CDR3 here is CASSQGWAAYEQYF. CDR3 nucleotide sequence: TGCGCCAGCAGCCAAGGGTGGGCAGCCTACGAGCAGTACTTC.